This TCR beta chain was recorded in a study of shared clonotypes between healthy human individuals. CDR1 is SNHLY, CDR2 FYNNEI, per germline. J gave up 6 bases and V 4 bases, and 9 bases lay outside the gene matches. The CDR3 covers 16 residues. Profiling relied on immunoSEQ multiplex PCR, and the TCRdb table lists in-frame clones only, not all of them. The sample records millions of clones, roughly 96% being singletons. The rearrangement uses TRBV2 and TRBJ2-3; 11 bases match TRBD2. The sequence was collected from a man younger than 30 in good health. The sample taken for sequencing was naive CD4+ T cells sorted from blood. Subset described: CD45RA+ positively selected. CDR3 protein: CASSVTSGSPRDTQYF. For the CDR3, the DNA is TGTGCCAGCAGTGTTACTAGCGGGAGCCCACGGGATACGCAGTATTTT.